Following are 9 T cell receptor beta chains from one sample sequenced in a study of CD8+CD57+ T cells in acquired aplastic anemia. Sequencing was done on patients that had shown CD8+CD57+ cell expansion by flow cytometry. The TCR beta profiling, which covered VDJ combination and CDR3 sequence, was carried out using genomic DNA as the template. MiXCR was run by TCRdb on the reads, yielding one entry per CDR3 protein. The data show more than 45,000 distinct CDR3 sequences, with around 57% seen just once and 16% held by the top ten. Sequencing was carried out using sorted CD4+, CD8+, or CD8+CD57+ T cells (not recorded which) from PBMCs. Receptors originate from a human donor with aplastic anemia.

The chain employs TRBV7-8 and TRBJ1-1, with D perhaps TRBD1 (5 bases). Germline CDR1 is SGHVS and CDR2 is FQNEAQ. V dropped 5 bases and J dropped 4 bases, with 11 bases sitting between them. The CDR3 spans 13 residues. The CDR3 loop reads CASSRAGGTEAFF. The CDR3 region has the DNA TGTGCCAGCAGCCGGGCCGGGGGCACTGAAGCTTTCTTT.

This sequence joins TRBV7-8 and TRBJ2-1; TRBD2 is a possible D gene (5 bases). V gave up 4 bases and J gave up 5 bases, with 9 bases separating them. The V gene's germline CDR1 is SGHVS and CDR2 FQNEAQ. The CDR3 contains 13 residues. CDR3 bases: TGTGCCAGCAGCTCCCGGACTGACAATGAGCAGTTCTTC. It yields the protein CASSSRTDNEQFF.

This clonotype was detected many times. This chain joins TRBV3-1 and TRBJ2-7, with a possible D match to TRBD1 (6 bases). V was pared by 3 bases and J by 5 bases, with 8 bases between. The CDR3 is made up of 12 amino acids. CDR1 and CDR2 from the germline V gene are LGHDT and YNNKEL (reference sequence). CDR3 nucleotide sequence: TGTGCCAGCAGCCATTCAGGGGACGAGCAGTACTTC. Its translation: CASSHSGDEQYF.

Here the CDR3 DNA reads TGCGCCAGCAGCTCCGGGACAGCCTATGGCTACACCTTC. This gives the protein CASSSGTAYGYTF. This chain uses TRBV5-1 with TRBJ1-2; 7 bases align to TRBD1. From germline, CDR1 is SGHRS and CDR2 YFSETQ. This CDR3 has 13 amino acids. Trimming cost V 3 bases and J 4 bases; bases outside gene matches: 3.

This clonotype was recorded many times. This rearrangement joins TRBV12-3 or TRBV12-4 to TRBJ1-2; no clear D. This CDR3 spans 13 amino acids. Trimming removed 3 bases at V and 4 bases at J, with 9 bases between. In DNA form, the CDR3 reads TGTGCCAGCAGTTTTGAGGGCGTCTATGGCTACACCTTC. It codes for CASSFEGVYGYTF.

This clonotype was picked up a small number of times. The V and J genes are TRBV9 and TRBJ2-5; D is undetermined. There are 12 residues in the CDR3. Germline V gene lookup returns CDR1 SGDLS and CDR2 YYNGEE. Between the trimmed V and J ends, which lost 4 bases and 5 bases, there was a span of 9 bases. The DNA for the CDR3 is TGTGCCAGCAGCAGGGTTGGGGAGACCCAGTACTTC. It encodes CASSRVGETQYF.

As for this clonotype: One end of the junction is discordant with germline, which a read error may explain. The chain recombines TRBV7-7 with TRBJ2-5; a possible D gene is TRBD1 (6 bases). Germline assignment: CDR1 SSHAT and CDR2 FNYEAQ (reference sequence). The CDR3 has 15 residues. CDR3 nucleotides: TGTGCTAGCAGCACGATGGGGGCAGGGTCTTTGGCCCAGTACTTC. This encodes CASSTMGAGSLAQYF. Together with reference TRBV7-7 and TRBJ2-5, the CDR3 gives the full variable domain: GAGVSQSPRYKVTKRGQDVTLRCDPISSHATLYWYQQALGQGPEFLTYFNYEAQPDKSGLPSDRFSAERPEGSISTLTIQRTEQRDSAMYRCASSTMGAGSLAQYFGPGTRLLVL.

The CDR3 spells CAISEPEGISYGYTF. CDR3 nucleotides: TGTGCCATCAGTGAGCCGGAGGGAATTAGCTATGGCTACACCTTC. The chain uses TRBV10-3 and TRBJ1-2; D call uncertain. CDR3 length: 15 amino acids. Germline V lookup: CDR1 ENHRY, CDR2 SYGVKD. Trimming removed 2 bases from V and 4 bases from J, with 14 bases in between.

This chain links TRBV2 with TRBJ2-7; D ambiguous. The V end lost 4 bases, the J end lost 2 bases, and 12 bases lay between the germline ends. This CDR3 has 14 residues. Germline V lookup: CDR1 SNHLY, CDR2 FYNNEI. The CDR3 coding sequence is TGTGCCAGCAGTGCCGGCCAGTCGCCCTACGAGCAGTACTTC. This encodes CASSAGQSPYEQYF.